This TCR beta chain stems from a study of OX40 agonist ivuxolimab in advanced cancers. Background on the study: The dose-escalation group included hepatocellular carcinoma, melanoma, renal cell carcinoma and head and neck cancer.

CDR3 length: 11 residues. The trim removed 7 bases at V and 7 bases at J, leaving 3 bases unmatched. Germline CDR1 reads GTSNPN; CDR2 reads SVGIG (reference sequence). Study findings and constraints: Expanded clones were, on average, more numerous among CD8+ T cells than CD4+.

As concerns this clone: The antigen is undetermined.

Profiled with immunoSEQ multiplex PCR; TCRdb holds only in-frame clones, not every one. The sample carries 90,000 to 150,000 clones, 75% to 90% recorded once. The clonotype comes from an adult with an advanced solid tumor such as melanoma, head and neck, liver or kidney cancer. J is TRBJ1-4 and V is TRBV30, with TRBD1 identical over 7 bases. Sequences were derived from CD4+ or CD8+ T cells sorted from blood, sampled in a trial of the OX40 agonist ivuxolimab. The CDR3 DNA sequence: TGTGCCTACAGGGGATTTGAAAAACTGTTTTTT. Residues: CAYRGFEKLFF.